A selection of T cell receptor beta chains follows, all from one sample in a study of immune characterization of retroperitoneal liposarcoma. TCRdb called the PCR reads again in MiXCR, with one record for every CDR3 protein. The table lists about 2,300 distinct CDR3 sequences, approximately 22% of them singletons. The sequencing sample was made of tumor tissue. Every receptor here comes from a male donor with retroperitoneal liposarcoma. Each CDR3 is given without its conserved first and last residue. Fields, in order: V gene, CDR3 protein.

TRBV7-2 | ASRAADILETQY
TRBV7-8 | ASSLDGPEQF
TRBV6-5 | ASSPGWSGSSDTQY
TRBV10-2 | ASSESGTNLLPTDTQY
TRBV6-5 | ASSYSNEQF
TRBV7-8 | ASRMYTSGRIYEQY
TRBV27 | ASSLPEGTEAF
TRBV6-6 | ASSVSWGQETQY
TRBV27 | ASSSGTSGRVKQF
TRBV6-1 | ASSYLMTVTYEQY
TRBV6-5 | ASRTLRGYSTDTQY
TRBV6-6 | ASSYGRGWSYEQY
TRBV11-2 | ASSLGLGTRTYNEQY
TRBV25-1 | ASSESTSGEGETQY
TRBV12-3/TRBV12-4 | ASSRQGFSLGGIEQY
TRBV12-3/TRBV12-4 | ASTVAGSNNEQF
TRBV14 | ASNQNRGQETQY
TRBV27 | ASSSPAQTAEAF
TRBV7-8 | ASSLGPTPTEKETQF
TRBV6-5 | ASSPRGGFHEQY
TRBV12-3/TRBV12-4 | ASSQTGDWLY
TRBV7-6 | ASSTASGINNEQF
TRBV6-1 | ASKDQALGPVEQY
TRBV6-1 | ASSEFVGRGNEQF
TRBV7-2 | ASSFGGSTDTQY
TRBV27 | ASIPAPVGQMSTDTQY
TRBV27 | ASSQSGNTQY
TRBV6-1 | ASSGGTFGANVLT
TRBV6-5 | ASGSRLAPYNEQF
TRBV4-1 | ASSQPRGTSGNEQF
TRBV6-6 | ASSSRQGSYNEEF
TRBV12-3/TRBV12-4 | ASSLGTSGSGEQY
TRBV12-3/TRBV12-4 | ASSGTRRGPYNEQF
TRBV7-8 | ASSFRGYNEQF
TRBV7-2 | ASSRDGHYEQF
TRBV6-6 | ASSYSIGLAGGEQY
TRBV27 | ASSFYGTGAYEQY
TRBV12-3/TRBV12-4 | ASSYRQGGSYNEQF
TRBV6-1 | ASSEAGGSSYEQF
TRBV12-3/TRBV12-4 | ASRSSGGHYEQF
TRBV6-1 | ASSIISTSGTTGSNEQF
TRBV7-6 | ASSLESSGGHEQF
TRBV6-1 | ASTNAGVQY
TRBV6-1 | ASKQTSGANVLT
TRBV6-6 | ASSLYRDAWETQY